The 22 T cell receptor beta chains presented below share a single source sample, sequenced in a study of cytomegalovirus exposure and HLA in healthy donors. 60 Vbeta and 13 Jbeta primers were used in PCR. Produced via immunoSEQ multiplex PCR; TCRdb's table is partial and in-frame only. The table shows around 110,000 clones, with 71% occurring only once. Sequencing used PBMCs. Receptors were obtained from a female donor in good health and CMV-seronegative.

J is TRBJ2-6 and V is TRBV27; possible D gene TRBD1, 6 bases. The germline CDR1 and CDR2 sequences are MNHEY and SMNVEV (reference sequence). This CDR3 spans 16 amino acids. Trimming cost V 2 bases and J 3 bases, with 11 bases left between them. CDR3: CASSLGTTYGANVLTF. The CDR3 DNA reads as TGTGCCAGCAGTTTAGGGACAACCTATGGGGCCAACGTCCTGACTTTC. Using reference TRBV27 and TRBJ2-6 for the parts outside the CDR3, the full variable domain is EAQVTQNPRYLITVTGKKLTVTCSQNMNHEYMSWYRQDPGLGLRQIYYSMNVEVTDKGDVPEGYKVSRKEKRNFPLILESPSPNQTSLYFCASSLGTTYGANVLTFGAGSRLTVL.

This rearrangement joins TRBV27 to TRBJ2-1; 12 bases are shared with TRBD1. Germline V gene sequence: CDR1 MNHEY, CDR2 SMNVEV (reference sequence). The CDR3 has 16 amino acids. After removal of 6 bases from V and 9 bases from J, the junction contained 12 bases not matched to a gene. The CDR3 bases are TGTGCCAGCAGCCTATTTACGGGACAGGGGGCGGGTGAGCAGTTCTTC. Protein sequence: CASSLFTGQGAGEQFF.

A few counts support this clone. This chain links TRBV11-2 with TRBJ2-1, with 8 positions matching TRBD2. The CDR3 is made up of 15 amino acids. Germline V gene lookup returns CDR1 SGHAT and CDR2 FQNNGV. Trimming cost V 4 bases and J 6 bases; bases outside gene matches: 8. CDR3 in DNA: TGTGCCAGCAGCTCTTTGGGACTAGTCCGCAATGAGCAGTTCTTC. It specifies CASSSLGLVRNEQFF.

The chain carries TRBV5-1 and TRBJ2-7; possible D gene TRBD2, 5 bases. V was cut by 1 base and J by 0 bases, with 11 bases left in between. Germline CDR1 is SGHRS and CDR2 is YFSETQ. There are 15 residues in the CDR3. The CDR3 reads CASSLNGISSYEQYF. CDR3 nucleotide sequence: TGCGCCAGCAGCTTGAACGGGATAAGCTCCTACGAGCAGTACTTC.

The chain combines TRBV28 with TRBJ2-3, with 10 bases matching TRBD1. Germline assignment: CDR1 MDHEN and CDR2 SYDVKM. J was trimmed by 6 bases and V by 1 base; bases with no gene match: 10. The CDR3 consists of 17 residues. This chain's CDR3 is CASSLSRDRGFQDTQYF. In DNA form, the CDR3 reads TGTGCCAGCAGTTTATCCCGGGACAGGGGCTTTCAGGATACGCAGTATTTT.

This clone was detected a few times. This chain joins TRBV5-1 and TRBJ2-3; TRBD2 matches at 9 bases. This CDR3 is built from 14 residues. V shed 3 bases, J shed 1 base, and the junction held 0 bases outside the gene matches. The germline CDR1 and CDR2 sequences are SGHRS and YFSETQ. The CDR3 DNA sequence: TGCGCCAGCAGCTGGACTAGCGGCACAGATACGCAGTATTTT. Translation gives CASSWTSGTDTQYF.

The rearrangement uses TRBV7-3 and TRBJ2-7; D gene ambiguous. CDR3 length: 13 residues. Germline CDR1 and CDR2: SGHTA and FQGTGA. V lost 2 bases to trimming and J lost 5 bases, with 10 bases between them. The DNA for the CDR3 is TGTGCCAGCAGCTTATTGGTCTGGCACGAGCAGTACTTC. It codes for CASSLLVWHEQYF.

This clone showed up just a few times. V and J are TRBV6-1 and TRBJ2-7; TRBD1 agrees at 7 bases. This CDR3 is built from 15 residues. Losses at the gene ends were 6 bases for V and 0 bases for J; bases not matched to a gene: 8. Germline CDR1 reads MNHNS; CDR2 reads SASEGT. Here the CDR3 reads CASRDRLTPSYEQYF. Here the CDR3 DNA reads TGTGCCAGCAGGGACAGGCTTACCCCCTCCTACGAGCAGTACTTC.

The CDR3 DNA is TGTGCCAGCAGCCAAGACTTCCTGAGGGGCTACACCTTC. It codes for CASSQDFLRGYTF. This chain connects TRBV14 to TRBJ1-2, with D hard to call. Germline V gives CDR1 SGHDN, CDR2 FVKESK. Trimming took 0 bases from V and 8 from J, leaving 10 bases between them. This CDR3 is built from 13 residues. Full variable domain (remainder filled in from reference TRBV14 and TRBJ1-2): EAGVTQFPSHSVIEKGQTVTLRCDPISGHDNLYWYRRVMGKEIKFLLHFVKESKQDESGMPNNRFLAERTGGTYSTLKVQPAELEDSGVYFCASSQDFLRGYTFGSGTRLTVV.

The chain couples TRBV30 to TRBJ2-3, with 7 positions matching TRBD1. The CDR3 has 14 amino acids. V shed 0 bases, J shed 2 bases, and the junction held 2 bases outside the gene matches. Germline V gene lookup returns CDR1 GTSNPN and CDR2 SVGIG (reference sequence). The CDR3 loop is CAWSVRGLTDTQYF. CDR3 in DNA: TGTGCCTGGAGTGTAAGGGGGCTCACAGATACGCAGTATTTT.

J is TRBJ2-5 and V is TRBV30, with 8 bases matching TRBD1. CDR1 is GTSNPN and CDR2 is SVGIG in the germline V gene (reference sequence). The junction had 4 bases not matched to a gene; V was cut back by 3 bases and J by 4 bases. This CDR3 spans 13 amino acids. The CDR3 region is CAWRLTGGETQYF. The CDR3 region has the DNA TGTGCCTGGAGGTTAACAGGGGGAGAGACCCAGTACTTC. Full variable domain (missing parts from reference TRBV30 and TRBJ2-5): SQTIHQWPATLVQPVGSPLSLECTVEGTSNPNLYWYRQAAGRGLQLLFYSVGIGQISSEVPQNLSASRPQDRQFILSSKKLLLSDSGFYLCAWRLTGGETQYFGPGTRLLVL.

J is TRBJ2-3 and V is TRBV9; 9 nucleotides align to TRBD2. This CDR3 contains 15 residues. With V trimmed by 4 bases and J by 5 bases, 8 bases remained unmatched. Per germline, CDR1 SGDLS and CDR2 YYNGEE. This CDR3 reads CASSISGGPVDTQYF. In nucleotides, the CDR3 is TGTGCCAGCAGCATAAGCGGGGGGCCGGTAGATACGCAGTATTTT.

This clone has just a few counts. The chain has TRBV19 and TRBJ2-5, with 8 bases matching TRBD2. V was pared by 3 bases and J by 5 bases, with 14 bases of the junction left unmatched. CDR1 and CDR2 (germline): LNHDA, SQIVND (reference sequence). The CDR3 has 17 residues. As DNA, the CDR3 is TGTGCCAGTAGTATCAGCGGTCGGCGGGAGGCCTTCGAGACCCAGTACTTC. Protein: CASSISGRREAFETQYF.

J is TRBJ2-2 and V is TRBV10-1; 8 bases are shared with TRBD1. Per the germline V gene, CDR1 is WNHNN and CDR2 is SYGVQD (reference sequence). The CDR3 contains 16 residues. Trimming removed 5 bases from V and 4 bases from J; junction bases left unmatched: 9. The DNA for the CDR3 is TGCGCCAGCAGTCCCGGACAGGGCTGGAGCACCGGGGAGCTGTTTTTT. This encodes CASSPGQGWSTGELFF.

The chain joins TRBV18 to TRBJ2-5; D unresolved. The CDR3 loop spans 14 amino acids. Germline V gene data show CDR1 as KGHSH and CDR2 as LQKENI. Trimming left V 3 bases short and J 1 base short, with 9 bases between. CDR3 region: CASSPVAAQETQYF. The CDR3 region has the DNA TGTGCCAGCTCACCCGTAGCAGCCCAAGAGACCCAGTACTTC.

CDR3 coding DNA: TGTGCCAGCAGTTCCGGACGGGGTACTACTATGCAGGGCTACACCTTC. Translated, it gives CASSSGRGTTMQGYTF. The rearrangement links TRBV6-4 to TRBJ1-2; no reliable D call. Germline loops: CDR1 MRHNA, CDR2 SNTAGT. V was shortened by 5 bases and J by 8 bases, with 24 bases between the two germline ends. The CDR3 extends over 16 amino acids.

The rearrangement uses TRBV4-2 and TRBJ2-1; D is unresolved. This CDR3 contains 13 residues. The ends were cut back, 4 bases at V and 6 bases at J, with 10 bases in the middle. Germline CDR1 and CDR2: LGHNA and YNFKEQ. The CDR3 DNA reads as TGTGCCAGCAGCCCCCCCGGTGCCAATGAGCAGTTCTTC. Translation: CASSPPGANEQFF.

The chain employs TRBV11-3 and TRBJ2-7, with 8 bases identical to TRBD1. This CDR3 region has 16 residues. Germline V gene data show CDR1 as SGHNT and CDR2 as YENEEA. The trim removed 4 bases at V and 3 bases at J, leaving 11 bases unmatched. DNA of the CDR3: TGTGCCAGCAGCTCCGTGGACCTCAGGGGGCTCTACGAGCAGTACTTC. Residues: CASSSVDLRGLYEQYF.

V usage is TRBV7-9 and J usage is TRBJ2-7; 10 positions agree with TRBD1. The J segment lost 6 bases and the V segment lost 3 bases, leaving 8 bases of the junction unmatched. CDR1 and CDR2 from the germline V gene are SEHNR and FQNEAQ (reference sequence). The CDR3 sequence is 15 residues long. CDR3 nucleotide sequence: TGTGCCAGCAGCTTGCGGGGGACAGGGGATCGCGAGCAGTACTTC. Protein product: CASSLRGTGDREQYF.

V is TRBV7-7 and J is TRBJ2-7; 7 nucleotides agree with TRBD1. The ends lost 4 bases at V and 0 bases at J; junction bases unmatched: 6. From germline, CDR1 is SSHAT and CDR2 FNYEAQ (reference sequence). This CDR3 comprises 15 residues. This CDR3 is CASSCDRADSYEQYF. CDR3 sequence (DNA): TGTGCCAGCAGCTGTGACAGGGCCGACTCCTACGAGCAGTACTTC.

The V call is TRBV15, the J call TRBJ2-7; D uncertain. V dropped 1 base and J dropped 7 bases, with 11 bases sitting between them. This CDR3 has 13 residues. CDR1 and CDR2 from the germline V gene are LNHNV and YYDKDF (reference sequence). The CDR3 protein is CATSRGGPAEQYF. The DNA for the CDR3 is TGTGCCACCAGCAGAGGTGGCCCCGCAGAGCAGTACTTC. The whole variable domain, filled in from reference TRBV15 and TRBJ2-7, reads DAMVIQNPRYQVTQFGKPVTLSCSQTLNHNVMYWYQQKSSQAPKLLFHYYDKDFNNEADTPDNFQSRRPNTSFCFLDIRSPGLGDTAMYLCATSRGGPAEQYFGPGTRLTVT.

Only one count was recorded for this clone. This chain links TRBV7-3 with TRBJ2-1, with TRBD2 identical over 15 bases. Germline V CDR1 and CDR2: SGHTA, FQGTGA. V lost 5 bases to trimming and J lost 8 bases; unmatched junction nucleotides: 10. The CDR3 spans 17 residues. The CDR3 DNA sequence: TGTGCCAGCAGCCGAGGACTAGCGGGAGGGGTTGGCGATGAGCAGTTCTTC. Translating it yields CASSRGLAGGVGDEQFF.